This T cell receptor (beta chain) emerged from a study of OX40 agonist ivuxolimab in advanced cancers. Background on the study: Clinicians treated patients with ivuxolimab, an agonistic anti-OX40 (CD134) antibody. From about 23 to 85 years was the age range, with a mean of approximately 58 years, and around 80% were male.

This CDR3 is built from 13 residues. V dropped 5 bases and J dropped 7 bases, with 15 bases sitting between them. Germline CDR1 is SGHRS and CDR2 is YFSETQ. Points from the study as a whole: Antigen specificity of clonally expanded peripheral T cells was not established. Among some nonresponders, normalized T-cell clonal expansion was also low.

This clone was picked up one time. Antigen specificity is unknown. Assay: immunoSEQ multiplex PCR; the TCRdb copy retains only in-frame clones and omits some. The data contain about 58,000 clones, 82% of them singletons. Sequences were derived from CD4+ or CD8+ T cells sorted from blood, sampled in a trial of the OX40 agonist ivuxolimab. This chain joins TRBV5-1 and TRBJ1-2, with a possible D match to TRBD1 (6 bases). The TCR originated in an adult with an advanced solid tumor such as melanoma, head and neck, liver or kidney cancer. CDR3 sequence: CASSFTGTGGYTF. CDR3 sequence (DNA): TGCGCCAGCAGTTTTACAGGGACCGGTGGCTACACCTTC. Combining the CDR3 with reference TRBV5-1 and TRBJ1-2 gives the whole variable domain KAGVTQTPRYLIKTRGQQVTLSCSPISGHRSVSWYQQTPGQGLQFLFEYFSETQRNKGNFPGRFSGRQFSNSRSEMNVSTLELGDSALYLCASSFTGTGGYTFGSGTRLTVV.